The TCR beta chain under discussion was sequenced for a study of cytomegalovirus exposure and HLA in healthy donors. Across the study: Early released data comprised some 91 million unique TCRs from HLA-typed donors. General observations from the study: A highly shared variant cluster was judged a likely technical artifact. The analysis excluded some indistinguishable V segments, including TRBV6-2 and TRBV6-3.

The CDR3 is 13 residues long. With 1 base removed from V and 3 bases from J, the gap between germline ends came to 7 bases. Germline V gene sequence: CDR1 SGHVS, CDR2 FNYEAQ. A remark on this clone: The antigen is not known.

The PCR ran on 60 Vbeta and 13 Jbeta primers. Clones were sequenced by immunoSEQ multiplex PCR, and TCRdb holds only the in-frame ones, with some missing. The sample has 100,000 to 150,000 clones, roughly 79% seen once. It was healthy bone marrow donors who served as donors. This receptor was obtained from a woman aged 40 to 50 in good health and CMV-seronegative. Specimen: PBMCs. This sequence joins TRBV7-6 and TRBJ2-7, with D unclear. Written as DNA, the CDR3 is TGTGCCAGCAGCTTAGGGGCAGGCTACGAGCAGTACTTC. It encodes CASSLGAGYEQYF.